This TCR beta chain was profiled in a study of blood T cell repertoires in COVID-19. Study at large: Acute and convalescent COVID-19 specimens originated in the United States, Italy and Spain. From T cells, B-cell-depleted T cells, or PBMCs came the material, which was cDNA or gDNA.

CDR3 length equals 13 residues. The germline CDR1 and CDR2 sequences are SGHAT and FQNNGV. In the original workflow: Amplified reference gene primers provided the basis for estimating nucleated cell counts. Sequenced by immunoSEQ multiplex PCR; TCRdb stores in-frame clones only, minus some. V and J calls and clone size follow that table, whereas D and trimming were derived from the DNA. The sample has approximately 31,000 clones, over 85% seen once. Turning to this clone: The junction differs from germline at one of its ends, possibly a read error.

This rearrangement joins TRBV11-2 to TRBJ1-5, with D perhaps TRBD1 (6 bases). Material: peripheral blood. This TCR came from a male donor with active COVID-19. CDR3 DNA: TGTGCCAGCAGCATAGACAGGAATCAGCCCCAGCATTTT. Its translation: CASSIDRNQPQHF.